This T cell receptor beta chain stems from a study of human CD8 memory T cell subsets. Findings and limits, study-wide: Diversity was similarly high in stem-like memory and precursor exhausted T cells, which was not the case for effector memory cells.

With regard to this clonotype: The antigen is not known.

Production of TCR beta libraries used UMI-labeled 5' RACE as the method. TCRdb processed the 5' RACE reads again and assigns one entry to each CDR3 protein, with no DNA. The sample includes about 4,200 distinct CDR3 sequences. CDR1 and CDR2 from the germline V gene are MDHEN and SYDVKM. The length of the CDR3 is 14 residues. Buffy coats of healthy donors yielded the PBMC. The chain has TRBV28 and TRBJ2-7; there is no DNA to check the TCRdb D call of TRBD1. Source material: CD8+ effector memory T cells (TEM) sorted from PBMCs. The subset was: effector memory CD8 T cells, CCR7- CD45RO+ CD95+. This clonotype originated in a human donor in good health. The CDR3 sequence is CASSAAHDTYEQYF.